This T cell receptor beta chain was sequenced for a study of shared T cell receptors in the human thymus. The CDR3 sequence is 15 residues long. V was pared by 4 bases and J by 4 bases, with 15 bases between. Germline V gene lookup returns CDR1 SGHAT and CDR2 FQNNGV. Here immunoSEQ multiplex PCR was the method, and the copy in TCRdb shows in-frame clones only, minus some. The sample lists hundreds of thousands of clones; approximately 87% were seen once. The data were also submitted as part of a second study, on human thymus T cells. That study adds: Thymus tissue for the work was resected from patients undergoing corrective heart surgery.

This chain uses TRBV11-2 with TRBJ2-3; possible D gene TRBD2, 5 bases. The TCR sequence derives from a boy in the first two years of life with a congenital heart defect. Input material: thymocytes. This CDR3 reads CASSSYSVPPDTQYF. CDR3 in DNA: TGTGCCAGCAGCTCCTATAGCGTCCCCCCAGATACGCAGTATTTT.